This T cell receptor (beta chain) was retrieved from a study of cytomegalovirus exposure and HLA in healthy donors. Regarding the study as a whole: In most subjects, TCR beta sequences reportedly gave accurate predictions of HLA-A and HLA-B alleles. The study listed some 160 cytomegalovirus-associated TCR beta chains. Rarity marked most TCR sequences, yet some public TCRs occurred in many donors. Later analysis demonstrated an association between a missense DCLRE1C variant and TCR beta V- and J-gene trimming.

This CDR3 comprises 12 residues. Germline V gene data show CDR1 as SGHTA and CDR2 as FQGNSA. Between the trimmed V and J ends, which lost 4 bases and 8 bases, there was a span of 9 bases. PCR primers comprised 60 Vbeta and 13 Jbeta primers. Sequencing was performed with immunoSEQ multiplex PCR; in TCRdb, only in-frame clones are kept and a portion is missing. The sample shows 100,000 to 150,000 clones, approximately 71% of them seen only once. As to this clone: The antigen is unknown.

This chain uses TRBV7-2 with TRBJ2-1; a weak D match, TRBD1 (6 bases). The TCR comes from a woman aged 55-70 years in good health and CMV-seronegative. The material sequenced was PBMCs. The CDR3 sequence: CASSWGLDEQFF. The DNA for the CDR3 is TGTGCCAGCAGCTGGGGGCTAGATGAGCAGTTCTTC.